The clone carrying this TCR beta chain was seen at least ten times. The antigen is undetermined. Trimming removed 5 bases at V and 8 bases at J, with 18 bases between. This CDR3 spans 15 amino acids. This specimen belongs to a study of regulatory T cells in long-lasting Graves disease. Study findings and constraints: A limited number of samples was an acknowledged limitation. Samples came from peripheral blood alone, without thyroid tissue.

Time point described: newly diagnosed GD, antithyroid drugs for less than 3 months. TCR sequences were obtained from RNA taken from PBMCs. The authors built TCR beta libraries using iRepertoire HTBI primers and Arm-PCR of CDR3 regions. TCRdb redid the calling of the multiplex PCR reads with MiXCR, one entry per CDR3 protein. The data hold around 450,000 distinct CDR3 sequences, with about 15% observed a single time. This sample also appeared in a second study, on T cells in Graves' hyperthyroidism and ophthalmopathy. That work states: Blood also carried most thyroid clonotypes expanded above 0.001.

This sample comprised peripheral blood mononuclear cells (PBMCs), obtained at new diagnosis, from a patient treated with antithyroid drugs. The TCR originated in a woman in her twenties or thirties with Graves disease. The rearrangement joins TRBV12-3 or TRBV12-4 to TRBJ1-4; tentatively, D is TRBD1 (6 bases). This CDR3 reads CASSRLTGGGEKLFF. CDR3 nucleotides: TGTGCCAGCAGTAGACTGACAGGAGGCGGGGAAAAACTGTTTTTT.